This TCR beta chain was captured in a study of cytomegalovirus exposure and HLA in healthy donors. Study summary: Most donors, around 81% of a few hundred genotyped, fell in the Caucasian-associated ancestry cluster.

Losses at the gene ends were 3 bases for V and 2 bases for J; bases not matched to a gene: 6. This CDR3 comprises 15 residues. Per germline, CDR1 KGHSH and CDR2 LQKENI. Primers for the PCR totalled 60 Vbeta and 13 Jbeta. TCRdb's table, derived via immunoSEQ multiplex PCR, lists solely in-frame clones and lacks some. The profile covers 150,000 to 200,000 clones, with around 80% appearing a single time and about 8% taken by the ten largest. V gene TRBV18 combines with J gene TRBJ1-2, with TRBD1 identical over 7 bases. The receptor's source is a woman in her forties in good health and CMV-seropositive. Material for sequencing was PBMCs. The CDR3 region has the DNA TGTGCCAGCTCACCGAACAGGGGTCAGAACTATGGCTACACCTTC. Translated: CASSPNRGQNYGYTF.